This is a list of T cell receptor beta chains from one sample in a study of neurological immune-mediated disorders. From the 5' RACE reads, TCRdb called clonotypes with MiXCR, one entry per CDR3 protein. The repertoire holds under 75,000 distinct CDR3 sequences, with approximately 5.1% as singletons. The sample consisted of PBMCs. The origin of the receptors is a human donor with multiple sclerosis. The donor label of this sample is uncertain. CDR3s leave out the opening cysteine and the closing phenylalanine or tryptophan. The D gene is left open where the match is weak. Only some rows state a clone size, as once, few, many or a class for expanded clones.

TRBJ2-3,TRBV5-1,many,TRBD1,ASSRGQGATDTQY
TRBJ2-3,TRBV12-3/TRBV12-4,many,.,ASSLRGREDTQY
TRBJ2-3,TRBV20-1,many,TRBD1,SASGTGIDTQY
TRBJ2-1,TRBV2,many,TRBD2,ASAGLAGTLSYNEQF
TRBJ2-2,TRBV7-6,many,.,ASSLEGGSNTGELF
TRBJ2-3,TRBV2,many,TRBD1,ASRRTGGESTDTQY
TRBJ1-2,TRBV29-1,many,.,SVDGHDLYGYT
TRBJ1-1,TRBV5-1,many,TRBD1,ASSLTDRLLNTEAF
TRBJ1-5,TRBV6-6,many,.,ASSYSPGNQPQH
TRBJ1-1,TRBV5-1,many,.,ASSLAAGRDTEAF
TRBJ1-5,TRBV6-2/TRBV6-3,.,.,ASSYDIDYQPQH
TRBJ2-1,TRBV18,many,TRBD1,ASSPRHGQGINEQF
TRBJ2-3,TRBV5-1,many,.,ASSPDGPGRTDTQY
TRBJ2-6,TRBV11-2,many,TRBD1,ASSLIRGQGTSGANVLT
TRBJ2-7,TRBV18,many,.,ASSPRALTGSEQY
TRBJ2-1,TRBV7-9,many,TRBD2,ASSQRTSGDVQF
TRBJ1-5,TRBV27,many,.,ASARDGLYSNQPQH
TRBJ2-1,TRBV12-3/TRBV12-4,many,.,ASSLGHEQF
TRBJ2-7,TRBV18,few,TRBD1,ASSRRGQGSNEQY
TRBJ2-7,TRBV6-6,many,.,ASSYEGYEQY
TRBJ1-1,TRBV4-1,.,.,ASSQDPRGVTEAF
TRBJ2-7,TRBV6-1,many,TRBD1,ASSEGWTGLSYEQY
TRBJ1-6,TRBV20-1,many,TRBD1,SASGTGIPEALH
TRBJ2-1,TRBV9,many,.,ASSLSGPLGDEQF
TRBJ2-1,TRBV29-1,many,TRBD2,SVVGTSIYNEQF
TRBJ1-5,TRBV2,many,.,ASSEPRSGDQPQH
TRBJ2-1,TRBV7-9,.,.,ASSLEDTGTYNEQF
TRBJ2-5,TRBV27,many,TRBD2,ASSITAGGLQETQY
TRBJ2-3,TRBV3-1,few,.,ASSQDPGPDTQY
TRBJ2-2,TRBV20-1,many,.,SARGGQPNTGELF
TRBJ2-1,TRBV4-1,many,TRBD2,ASSRSRGKRGDYNEQF
TRBJ1-1,TRBV5-1,many,.,ASKRFGQGRNTEAF
TRBJ2-1,TRBV18,.,.,ASSPIRGTRNEQF
TRBJ1-2,TRBV5-5,many,.,ASSPEVGSYGYT
TRBJ2-2,TRBV20-1,many,TRBD1,SARRRDRSIGELF
TRBJ1-1,TRBV7-8,many,.,ASSLAGDRGTDTEAF
TRBJ1-1,TRBV5-1,many,.,ASSLEGPSNTEAF
TRBJ1-2,TRBV5-1,many,TRBD1,ASSLGQGAVGYT
TRBJ2-2,TRBV19,.,TRBD1,ASKGRSRGRAGELF
TRBJ2-5,TRBV5-5,many,.,ASSSPSGGAETQY
TRBJ1-3,TRBV9,many,.,ASSVTPPGMAASGNTIY
TRBJ2-1,TRBV10-3,many,TRBD2,AITGGASRRGGLSYNEQF
TRBJ1-5,TRBV18,few,TRBD1,ASSPNLQGTGQPQH
TRBJ1-5,TRBV10-3,many,.,ASSGERGWQPQH
TRBJ2-7,TRBV5-1,many,.,ASSLGAGTYEQY